The clone carrying this T cell receptor (beta chain) was seen a few times. Its antigen is unknown. The record originates from a study of T cell repertoires in cytomegalovirus infection. For the study at large: Indicated by public TCR beta signatures were CMV infection and matching HLA type.

The CDR3 is 13 amino acids. Deletions cut 2 bases from V and 5 bases from J, with 7 bases between. Germline loops: CDR1 MNHEY, CDR2 SVGEGT. TCRdb re-derived calls from the reads in MiXCR, one entry per CDR3 protein. The data hold approximately 470,000 distinct CDR3 sequences, with roughly 43% observed a single time. Study-wide findings and caveats: The study found HLA-C-restricted CMV-specific TCR beta clonotypes dominating the ex vivo response. Based on cumulative public TCR beta family frequency, carriers of CMV plus the relevant HLA were identified.

The chain is built from TRBV6-2 or TRBV6-3 and TRBJ2-1; unclear D gene. The source of this sequence is a human donor in good health (CMV status not recorded). Some clones in this sample may be carry-over from other donors' samples. Sequencing used cultured PBMCs, obtained from culture after CMV antigen stimulation. The CDR3 DNA reads TGTGCCAGCAGTTACGGATGGGACAATGAGCAGTTCTTC. Protein product: CASSYGWDNEQFF.